Listed below are T cell receptor beta chains from one sample, sequenced in a study of blood T cell repertoires in COVID-19. Only in-frame clones appear in the TCRdb table, and some are missing; sequencing was by immunoSEQ multiplex PCR. This table has 95,000 to 150,000 clones, over 80% appearing once. Sequencing used peripheral blood. The receptor set was obtained from a man aged 60-69 years with acute or convalescent COVID-19. Both conserved end residues are part of each CDR3. The D gene is left open where the match is weak. A clone size is listed for some rows: how often the clone was seen (once, few, many), or a class if it is expanded.

-,TRBV12-3/TRBV12-4,-,TRBJ1-2,TGTGCCAGCAGTTTCGGGATCGTTCACGATAACACCTTC,CASSFGIVHDNTF
-,TRBV7-2,-,TRBJ1-5,TGTGCCAGCAGCTTTAGGGGGGGGAACCAGCCCCAGCATTTT,CASSFRGGNQPQHF
-,TRBV5-1,TRBD2,TRBJ2-4,TGCGCCAGCAGCCCCCCGGGGGGGAAAAACATTCAGTACTTC,CASSPPGGKNIQYF
-,TRBV18,-,TRBJ2-1,TGTGCCAGCTCATCGGACTCCGGTTTGTTCTTC,CASSSDSGLFF
-,TRBV6-5,-,TRBJ2-7,TGTGCCAGCAGGAGCGACAGACATCACTCCTACGAGCAGTACTTC,CASRSDRHHSYEQYF
once,TRBV5-5,-,TRBJ1-1,TGTGCCAGCAGCTTGCCTCTAGCCACTGAAGCTTTCTTT,CASSLPLATEAFF
-,TRBV3-1/TRBV3-2,-,TRBJ1-2,TGTGCCAGCAGCCAAGATTGGGGACTTTATGGCTACACCTTC,CASSQDWGLYGYTF
-,TRBV12-3/TRBV12-4,-,TRBJ1-2,TGTGCCAGCAGTTTAGCCGGGGGAGGCTACACCTTC,CASSLAGGGYTF
-,TRBV6-5,-,TRBJ2-1,TGTGCCAGCAGTCCTGACTTCAATGAGCAGTTCTTC,CASSPDFNEQFF
-,TRBV5-1,TRBD2,TRBJ2-1,TGCGCCAGCAGCTTCGGTGGGACTAGTCTCAATGAGCAGTTCTTC,CASSFGGTSLNEQFF
-,TRBV5-5,TRBD1,TRBJ1-2,TGTGCCAGCAGCTTGATGGGACAGAGCCATGGCTACACCTTC,CASSLMGQSHGYTF
-,TRBV5-1,-,TRBJ1-4,TGCGCCAGCAGCCGACAGTCTAATGAAAAACTGTTTTTT,CASSRQSNEKLFF
-,TRBV6-5,-,TRBJ1-2,TGTGCCAGCAGTTACAGGGGAAATGGCTACACCTTC,CASSYRGNGYTF
-,TRBV7-3,-,TRBJ2-2,TGTGCCAGCAGCTTAGCCCCGACATCACGGGGGGAGCTGTTTTTT,CASSLAPTSRGELFF
-,TRBV7-3,-,TRBJ2-5,TGTGCCAGCAGCTTGAGGACACAAGAGACCCAGTACTTC,CASSLRTQETQYF
-,TRBV11-3,TRBD1,TRBJ2-5,TGTGCCAGCAGCTGGGGACAGCACGACTCGGAGACCCAGTACTTC,CASSWGQHDSETQYF
-,TRBV18,TRBD2,TRBJ2-7,TGTGCCAGCTCACCTAGTAGGGCGGGAGATAGATACGAGCAGTACTTC,CASSPSRAGDRYEQYF
-,TRBV19,-,TRBJ2-7,TGTGCCAGTAGCAACGGACATGCGAACTACGAGCAGTACTTC,CASSNGHANYEQYF
-,TRBV5-4,TRBD2,TRBJ2-5,TGTGCCAGCAGCTCTACTTCTAGCGGACAAGAGACCCAGTACTTC,CASSSTSSGQETQYF
once,TRBV4-1,-,TRBJ2-7,TGCGCCAGCAGCCCCGACCCAGGTTACGAGCAGTACTTC,CASSPDPGYEQYF
few,TRBV2,TRBD2,TRBJ2-7,TGTGCCAGCACCCGACTAGCGGGAGGGACTTCCTACGAGCAGTACTTC,CASTRLAGGTSYEQYF
-,TRBV18,TRBD1,TRBJ2-5,TGTGCCAGCTCACCCGGACGGGGACAGGGCCCGAAAGAGACCCAGTACTTC,CASSPGRGQGPKETQYF